This TCR beta chain was retrieved from a study of T cells in Graves' hyperthyroidism and ophthalmopathy. Amplification of TCR beta CDR3 regions was performed using RNA transcripts as template. A first-round RT-PCR of the TCR CDR3 used the HTBI primer set. TCRdb re-called the multiplex PCR reads through MiXCR, storing one row per CDR3 protein. The data contain approximately 220,000 distinct CDR3 sequences, 15% to 20% of them seen just once; the ten biggest clones take up about 48%. The J segment lost 6 bases and the V segment lost 3 bases, leaving 8 bases of the junction unmatched. This CDR3 spans 15 amino acids. Germline CDR1 and CDR2: LGHDT and YNNKEL (reference sequence). This clonotype was seen many times.

The chain uses TRBV3-1 and TRBJ2-1, with TRBD1 identical over 7 bases. The TCR originated in a man aged 40-55 years with Graves' hyperthyroidism. Sequenced sample: blood. The CDR3 sequence: CASSHRDREVNEQFF. The CDR3 DNA follows: TGTGCCAGCAGCCACCGGGACAGAGAGGTCAATGAGCAGTTCTTC.